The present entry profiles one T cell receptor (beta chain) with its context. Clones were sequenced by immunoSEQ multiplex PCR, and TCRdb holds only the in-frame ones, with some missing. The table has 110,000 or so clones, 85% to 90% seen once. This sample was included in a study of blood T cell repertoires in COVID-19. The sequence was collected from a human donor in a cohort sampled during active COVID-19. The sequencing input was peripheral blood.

In DNA form, the CDR3 reads TGTGCCACCTCGTGGGCCAACGTCCTGACTTTC. Its protein is CATSWANVLTF. The chain uses TRBV24-1 and TRBJ2-6; D gene uncertain. Germline CDR1 reads KGHDR; CDR2 reads SFDVKD. The CDR3 covers 11 residues. Trimming pared 9 bases from V and 5 bases from J, leaving 4 bases between.